Following are 13 T cell receptor beta chains from one sample sequenced in a study of blood T cell repertoires in COVID-19. Sequencing used immunoSEQ multiplex PCR; TCRdb keeps in-frame clones, though not all of them. Among a few hundred thousand clones listed, about 90% were seen once. Material: PBMCs or T cells enriched from blood (not recorded which). The receptors were sampled from a woman in her late teens or twenties with acute COVID-19.

This clone was found a few times. The CDR3 loop reads CASSMVEGTVMNQPQHF. As DNA, the CDR3 is TGTGCCAGTAGTATGGTGGAAGGGACAGTAATGAATCAGCCCCAGCATTTT. The V and J genes are TRBV19 and TRBJ1-5; 7 bases line up with TRBD1. J was trimmed by 4 bases and V by 3 bases; bases with no gene match: 12. The CDR3 has 17 amino acids. CDR1 and CDR2 from the germline V gene are LNHDA and SQIVND (reference sequence).

The chain has TRBV9 and TRBJ1-3; TRBD1 aligns across 9 bases. V was pared by 7 bases and J by 2 bases, with 7 bases of the junction left unmatched. CDR1 and CDR2 (germline): SGDLS, YYNGEE. CDR3 length: 15 amino acids. The CDR3 sequence is CASGRGQGTGNTIYF. CDR3 nucleotide sequence: TGTGCCAGCGGCAGGGGACAGGGCACTGGAAACACCATATATTTT.

In regard to this clone: Compared with germline, one end of the junction differs, possibly owing to a read error. This chain joins TRBV7-7 and TRBJ2-7; 9 bases are shared with TRBD1. CDR1 and CDR2 from the germline V gene are SSHAT and FNYEAQ (reference sequence). CDR3 size: 17 residues. The CDR3 nucleotides read TGTGCTAGCAGCCCCGGGCCCCCGGGACAGGGAGGCCACGAGCAGTACTTC. It encodes CASSPGPPGQGGHEQYF.

The chain links TRBV18 to TRBJ1-1; D might be TRBD1 (6 bases). In germline, CDR1 is KGHSH, CDR2 LQKENI. The V gene lost 3 bases and the J gene lost 1 base, with 12 bases spanning the gap. The CDR3 length is 15 residues. The CDR3 DNA sequence: TGTGCCAGCTCACCCAGACAGGCGCAGAACACTGAAGCTTTCTTT. Translating it yields CASSPRQAQNTEAFF.

Written as DNA, the CDR3 is TGTGCCAGCAGAACACCGCGCACAGGGGGCTCTAATGAAAAACTGTTTTTT. Protein product: CASRTPRTGGSNEKLFF. The J gene is TRBJ1-4, the V gene TRBV28; the match to TRBD1 covers 9 bases. Trimming at V came to 6 bases and at J to 3 bases, leaving 11 bases not matched to a gene. CDR1 MDHEN and CDR2 SYDVKM come from the germline V gene. The CDR3 loop spans 17 amino acids.

The J gene is TRBJ1-1, the V gene TRBV5-1; tentative D call: TRBD1 (5 bases). Trimming took 4 bases from V and 0 from J, leaving 16 bases between them. Germline V lookup: CDR1 SGHRS, CDR2 YFSETQ. This CDR3 region has 16 residues. The CDR3 loop reads CASSHPLDNLNTEAFF. In nucleotides, the CDR3 is TGCGCCAGCAGCCACCCCTTGGACAATCTGAACACTGAAGCTTTCTTT.

This chain links TRBV5-1 with TRBJ2-1; TRBD2 is a possible D gene (5 bases). V gave up 0 bases and J gave up 0 bases, with 10 bases separating them. CDR3 size: 16 residues. Germline V gene lookup returns CDR1 SGHRS and CDR2 YFSETQ. The CDR3 region is CASSLAGIPSYNEQFF. The CDR3 coding sequence is TGCGCCAGCAGCTTGGCGGGGATCCCCTCCTACAATGAGCAGTTCTTC.

This clone was seen a few times. The chain has TRBV7-3 and TRBJ1-2; D is perhaps TRBD1 (6 bases). Trimming cost V 5 bases and J 3 bases, with 16 bases left between them. The CDR3 spans 15 residues. Germline V gives CDR1 SGHTA, CDR2 FQGTGA. The CDR3 nucleotides read TGTGCCAGCAGCAAAGGACAGCCACGCGACTATGGCTACACCTTC. It yields the protein CASSKGQPRDYGYTF.

This sequence joins TRBV2 and TRBJ1-5; possibly TRBD1 for D (5 bases). Germline V CDR1 and CDR2: SNHLY, FYNNEI. The V end lost 8 bases, the J end lost 0 bases, and 14 bases lay between the germline ends. This CDR3 region has 15 residues. CDR3 sequence (DNA): TGTGCCAGCTGCCAGGACACTCATAGCAATCAGCCCCAGCATTTT. Protein product: CASCQDTHSNQPQHF.

This rearrangement joins TRBV5-6 to TRBJ2-5; 8 nucleotides line up with TRBD1. Germline V gene sequence: CDR1 SGHDT, CDR2 YYEEEE. J lost 5 bases, V lost 4 bases, and 10 bases had no gene match. The CDR3 spans 15 residues. CDR3 sequence: CASSAVDRGRETQYF. The CDR3, as DNA: TGTGCCAGCAGCGCCGTCGACAGGGGTCGGGAGACCCAGTACTTC.

The J gene is TRBJ2-5, the V gene TRBV28; 12 positions agree with TRBD2. V gave up 5 bases and J gave up 4 bases; unmatched junction bases: 2. The length of the CDR3 is 14 residues. CDR1 and CDR2 (germline): MDHEN, SYDVKM. The DNA for the CDR3 is TGTGCCAGCAGTCGGACTAGCGGGACAGAGACCCAGTACTTC. Translation: CASSRTSGTETQYF.

V is TRBV7-9 and J is TRBJ1-1, with TRBD1 as a possible D gene (6 bases). This CDR3 has 15 residues. The V gene lost 4 bases and the J gene lost 3 bases, with 15 bases spanning the gap. Germline values: CDR1 SEHNR, CDR2 FQNEAQ (reference sequence). The CDR3 coding sequence is TGTGCCAGCAGCTCCACCCGTCAGGGGTACACTGAAGCTTTCTTT. Encoded protein: CASSSTRQGYTEAFF.

The chain joins TRBV24-1 to TRBJ2-6; D is unclear. Trimming removed 9 bases from V and 0 bases from J, with 11 bases in between. The CDR3 is 15 amino acids. Germline V gene sequence: CDR1 KGHDR, CDR2 SFDVKD. CDR3 coding DNA: TGTGCCACCGCCACGGGTCACTCTGGGGCCAACGTCCTGACTTTC. Its translation: CATATGHSGANVLTF.